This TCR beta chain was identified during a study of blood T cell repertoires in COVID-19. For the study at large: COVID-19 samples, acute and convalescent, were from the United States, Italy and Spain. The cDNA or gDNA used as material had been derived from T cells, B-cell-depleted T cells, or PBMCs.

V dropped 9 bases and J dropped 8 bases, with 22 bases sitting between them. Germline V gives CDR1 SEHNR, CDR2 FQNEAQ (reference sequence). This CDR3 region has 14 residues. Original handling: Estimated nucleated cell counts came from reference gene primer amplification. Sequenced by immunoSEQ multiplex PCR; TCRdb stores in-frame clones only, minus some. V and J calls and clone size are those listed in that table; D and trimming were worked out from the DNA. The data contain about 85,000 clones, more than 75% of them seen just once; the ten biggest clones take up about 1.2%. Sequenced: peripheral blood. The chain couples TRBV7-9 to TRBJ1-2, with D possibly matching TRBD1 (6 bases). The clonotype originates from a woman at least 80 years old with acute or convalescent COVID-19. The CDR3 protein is CASRPVGTTGGYTF. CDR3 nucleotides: TGTGCCAGTCGCCCGGTGGGTACGACAGGAGGCTACACCTTC.